The clone carrying this T cell receptor (beta chain) was seen at least ten times. The sample originates from a study of T cells in Graves' hyperthyroidism and ophthalmopathy. CDR3 length: 15 amino acids. V shed 0 bases and J shed 6 bases, with 14 bases lying between them. Germline values: CDR1 PRHDT, CDR2 FYEKMQ (reference sequence). RNA transcripts provided the source from which TCR beta CDR3 regions were amplified. An initial round of RT-PCR targeting the TCR CDR3 relied on the HTBI primer set. One entry per CDR3 protein, called by TCRdb with MiXCR from the multiplex PCR reads. The sample yields a few hundred thousand distinct CDR3 sequences, roughly 15% seen once. Exclusion of patients followed from uncontrolled infection, other autoimmune disease, pregnancy or lactation.

This sequence was found in a woman in her late teens or twenties with Graves' hyperthyroidism. The sample comprised blood. V and J are TRBV13 and TRBJ1-1; unclear D gene. CDR3 amino acids: CASSLGGPLQAEAFF. The CDR3, as DNA: TGTGCCAGCAGCTTAGGCGGCCCACTCCAGGCTGAAGCTTTCTTT.